The 3 T cell receptor beta chains in this list originate from one sample, sequenced in a study of T cell responses to AZD1222 COVID-19 vaccine. Profiling relied on immunoSEQ multiplex PCR, and the TCRdb table lists in-frame clones only, not all of them. The sample shows 90,000 to 110,000 clones, 70% to 90% of them seen only once. This specimen consisted of peripheral blood, obtained 28 days after the second AZD1222 dose. These receptors were collected from an adult who received the AZD1222 COVID-19 vaccine.

The V and J genes are TRBV3-1 (or the pseudogene TRBV3-2) and TRBJ1-1; tentative D call: TRBD1 (6 bases). V was clipped by 3 bases and J by 2 bases, with 22 bases between them. There are 18 residues in the CDR3. Looked up from germline, CDR1 is LGHDT and CDR2 is YNNKEL (reference sequence). The CDR3 DNA reads TGTGCCAGCAGCCATAGGCAGGGGAAGTTTTGGGTCAACACTGAAGCTTTCTTT. Encoded protein: CASSHRQGKFWVNTEAFF.

The chain is built from TRBV18 and TRBJ1-1; 9 bases are a match to TRBD1. The CDR3 extends over 15 amino acids. With 3 bases clipped from V and 5 bases from J, the junction kept 7 bases outside the gene matches. The germline gives CDR1 KGHSH, CDR2 LQKENI. The CDR3 sequence is CASSPVGQGGTEAFF. DNA for the CDR3: TGTGCCAGCTCACCGGTGGGACAGGGAGGAACTGAAGCTTTCTTT.

The chain carries TRBV7-9 and TRBJ1-5; D is perhaps TRBD1 (5 bases). The V end was cut by 4 bases, the J end by 7 bases, with 11 bases between. This CDR3 comprises 13 residues. Germline V CDR1 and CDR2: SEHNR, FQNEAQ (reference sequence). The CDR3 loop reads CASSSGSRQPQHF. The DNA for the CDR3 is TGTGCCAGCAGCTCAGGGAGTAGGCAGCCCCAGCATTTT.